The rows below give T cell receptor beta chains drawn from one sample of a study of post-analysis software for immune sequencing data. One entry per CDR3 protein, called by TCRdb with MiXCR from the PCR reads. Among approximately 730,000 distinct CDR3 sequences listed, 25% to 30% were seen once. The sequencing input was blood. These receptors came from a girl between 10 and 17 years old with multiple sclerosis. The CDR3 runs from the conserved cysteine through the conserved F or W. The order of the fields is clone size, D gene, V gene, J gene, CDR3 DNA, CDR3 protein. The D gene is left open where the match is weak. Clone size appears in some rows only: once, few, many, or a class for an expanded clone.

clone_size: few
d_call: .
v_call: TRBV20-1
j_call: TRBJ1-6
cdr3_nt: TGCAGTGCTAGAACTGTTGATCAGGCTGATAATTCACCCCTCCACTTT
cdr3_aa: CSARTVDQADNSPLHF

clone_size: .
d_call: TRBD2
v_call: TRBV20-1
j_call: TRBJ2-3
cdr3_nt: TGCAGTGCTAGAGATCATCGCCCTAGCGGAGCCACAGATACGCAGTATTTT
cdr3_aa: CSARDHRPSGATDTQYF

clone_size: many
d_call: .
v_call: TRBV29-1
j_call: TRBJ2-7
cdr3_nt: TGCAGCGTTGGAGACAACGAGCAGTACTTC
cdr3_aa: CSVGDNEQYF

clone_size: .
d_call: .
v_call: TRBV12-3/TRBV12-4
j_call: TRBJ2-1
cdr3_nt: TGTGCCAGCAGCCCCGACGCGAGCTCCTACAATGAGCAGTTCTTC
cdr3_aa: CASSPDASSYNEQFF

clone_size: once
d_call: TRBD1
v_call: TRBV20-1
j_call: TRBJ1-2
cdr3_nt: TGCAGTGCACAGGGGGGACTCGCCTATGGCTACACCTTC
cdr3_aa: CSAQGGLAYGYTF

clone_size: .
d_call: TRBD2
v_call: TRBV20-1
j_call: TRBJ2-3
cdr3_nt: TGCAGTGCTAGAGTGCCGGGAGGAAGGGATACGCAGTATTTT
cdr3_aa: CSARVPGGRDTQYF

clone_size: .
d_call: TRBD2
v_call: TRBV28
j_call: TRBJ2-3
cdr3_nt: TGTGCCAGCAGTTTTTTTAGTGCTAGCGGGGGCACAGATACGCAGTATTTT
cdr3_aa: CASSFFSASGGTDTQYF

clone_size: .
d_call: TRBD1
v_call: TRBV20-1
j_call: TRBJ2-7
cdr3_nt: TGCAGTGCTATCAAGGACAGGGCCGTTTACGAGCAGTACTTC
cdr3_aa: CSAIKDRAVYEQYF

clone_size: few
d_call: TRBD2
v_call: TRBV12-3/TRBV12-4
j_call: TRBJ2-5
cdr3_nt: TGTGCCAGCAGTTCAACCCCGGGACTAGCGGGAGAGTCCCAGTACTTC
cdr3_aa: CASSSTPGLAGESQYF

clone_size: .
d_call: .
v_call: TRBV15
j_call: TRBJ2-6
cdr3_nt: TGTGCCACCAGCACCAGGACTGGGGCCAACGTCCCGACTTTC
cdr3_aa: CATSTRTGANVPTF

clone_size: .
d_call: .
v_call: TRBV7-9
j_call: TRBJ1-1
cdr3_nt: TGTGCCAGCAGCTTAGCACAGACCACTGAAGCTTTCTTT
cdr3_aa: CASSLAQTTEAFF

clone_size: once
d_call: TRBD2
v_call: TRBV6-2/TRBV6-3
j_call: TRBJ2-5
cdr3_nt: TGTGCCACCGGTTCCGGGACTAGCGTGAAAGAGACCCAGTACTTC
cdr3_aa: CATGSGTSVKETQYF

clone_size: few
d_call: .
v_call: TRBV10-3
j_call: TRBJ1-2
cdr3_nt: TGTGCCATCAGTGAGGTCCAGGGCCGGACCTATGGCTACACCTTC
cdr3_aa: CAISEVQGRTYGYTF

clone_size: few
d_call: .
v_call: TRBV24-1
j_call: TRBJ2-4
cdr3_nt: TGTGCCACCAGTAACGGACCTGATCGGGGCATTCAGTACTTC
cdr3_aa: CATSNGPDRGIQYF

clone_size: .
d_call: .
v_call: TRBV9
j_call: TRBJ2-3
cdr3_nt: TGTGCCAGCAGCGTAGACGGAGCCACAGATACGCAGTATTTT
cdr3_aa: CASSVDGATDTQYF

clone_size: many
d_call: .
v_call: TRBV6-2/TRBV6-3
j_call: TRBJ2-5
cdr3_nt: TGTGCCAGCAGAACCGACACTATTCTGAGCCAAGAGACCCAGTACTTC
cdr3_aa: CASRTDTILSQETQYF

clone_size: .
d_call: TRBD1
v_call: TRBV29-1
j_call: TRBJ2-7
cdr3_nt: TGCAGCGCCCTACGGACAGGGTCAAGCGATGAGCAGTACTTC
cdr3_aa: CSALRTGSSDEQYF

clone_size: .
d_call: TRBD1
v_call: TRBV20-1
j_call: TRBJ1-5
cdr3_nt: TGCAGTGCTAGAGTGGGACAGGGGGGACCTCAGCCCCAGCATTTT
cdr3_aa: CSARVGQGGPQPQHF

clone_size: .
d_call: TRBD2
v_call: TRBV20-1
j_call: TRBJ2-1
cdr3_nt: TGCAGTGCTAGAGATAGTACTAGCGGGGGGAGTTACAATGGGCAGTTCTTC
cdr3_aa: CSARDSTSGGSYNGQFF

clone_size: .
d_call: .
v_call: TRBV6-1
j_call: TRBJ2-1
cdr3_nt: TGTGCCACCAAGGACACGGCTCCCGATGAGCAGTTCTTC
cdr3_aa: CATKDTAPDEQFF

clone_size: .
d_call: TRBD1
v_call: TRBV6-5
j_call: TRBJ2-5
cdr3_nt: TGTGCCTGCAAGCCCGCCGAAGACAGGGTCCAAGAGACCCAGTACTTC
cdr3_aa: CACKPAEDRVQETQYF

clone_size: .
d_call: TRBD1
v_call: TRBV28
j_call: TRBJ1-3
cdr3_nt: TGTGCCAGCGGACAGGAGGCCTTAGGAAACACCATATATTTT
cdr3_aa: CASGQEALGNTIYF

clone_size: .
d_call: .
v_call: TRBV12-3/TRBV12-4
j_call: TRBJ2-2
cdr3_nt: TGTGCCAGCAGTTTTCAAGCCAGGGACACCGGGGAGCTGTTTTTT
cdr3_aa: CASSFQARDTGELFF

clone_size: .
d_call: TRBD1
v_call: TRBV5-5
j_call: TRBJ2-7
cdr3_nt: TGTACCAGCAGCCTCACGGGACAGGGCCCCTACGAGCAGTACTTC
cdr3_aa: CTSSLTGQGPYEQYF

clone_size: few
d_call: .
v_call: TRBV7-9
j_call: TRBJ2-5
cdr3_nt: TGTGCCAGCAGCCTCTACGGGGTAGAGACCCAGTACTTC
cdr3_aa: CASSLYGVETQYF

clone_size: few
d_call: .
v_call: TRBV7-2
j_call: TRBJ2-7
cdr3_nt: TGTGCCAGCAGCTTAGGTCCGGGTTGGGGGCCATACGAGCAGTACTTC
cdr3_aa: CASSLGPGWGPYEQYF

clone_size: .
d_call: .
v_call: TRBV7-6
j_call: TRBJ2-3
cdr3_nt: TGTGCCAGCAGCTTGGGCCCTAGACTCGACACAGATACGCAGTATTTT
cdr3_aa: CASSLGPRLDTDTQYF

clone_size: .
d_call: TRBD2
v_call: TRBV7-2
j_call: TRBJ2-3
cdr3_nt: TGTGCCAGCAGCTTAGCTAGGACTAGCAGACGCACAGATACGCAGTATTTT
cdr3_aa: CASSLARTSRRTDTQYF

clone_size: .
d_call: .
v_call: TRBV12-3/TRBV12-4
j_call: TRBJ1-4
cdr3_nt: TGTGCCAGCAGTTTAGCCGGACCTTATGAAAAACTGTTTTTT
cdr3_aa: CASSLAGPYEKLFF

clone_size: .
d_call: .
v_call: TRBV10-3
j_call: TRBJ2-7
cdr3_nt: TGTGCCATCAGTGAAATCCCCTACGAGCAGTACTTC
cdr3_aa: CAISEIPYEQYF

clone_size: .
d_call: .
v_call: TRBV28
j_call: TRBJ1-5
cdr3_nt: TGTGCCAGCAGTTTTAAGGGCGGCTTCAATCAGCCCCAGCATTTT
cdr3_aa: CASSFKGGFNQPQHF

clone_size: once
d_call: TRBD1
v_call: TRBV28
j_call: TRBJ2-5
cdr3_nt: TGTGCCAGCAGTCTCCTAGGGGGCGGGTTAGAAGGGACCCAGTACTTC
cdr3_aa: CASSLLGGGLEGTQYF

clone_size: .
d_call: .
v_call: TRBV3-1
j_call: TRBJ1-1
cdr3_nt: TGTGCCAGCAGGGCTCGCGTTGAGGGGAGCACTGAAGCTTTCTTT
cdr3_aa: CASRARVEGSTEAFF

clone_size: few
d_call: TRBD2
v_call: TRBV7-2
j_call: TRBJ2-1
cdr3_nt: TGTGCCAGCAGCTTGACTAGCGGGAGGAACAATGAGCAGTTCTTC
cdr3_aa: CASSLTSGRNNEQFF

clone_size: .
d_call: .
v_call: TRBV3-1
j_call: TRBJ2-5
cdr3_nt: TGTGCCGGCAGTCTCGGCAGGGCCCGGGAGACCCAGTACTTC
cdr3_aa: CAGSLGRARETQYF

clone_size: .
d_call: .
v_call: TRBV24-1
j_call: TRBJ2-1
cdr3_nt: TGTGCCACCAGTGATTTGACGGATGAGCAGTTCTTC
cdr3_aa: CATSDLTDEQFF

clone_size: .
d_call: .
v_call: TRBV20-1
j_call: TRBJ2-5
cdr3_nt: TGCAGTGCTCCGGACAGCAACCCCCGAGGGCAGTACTTC
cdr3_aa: CSAPDSNPRGQYF

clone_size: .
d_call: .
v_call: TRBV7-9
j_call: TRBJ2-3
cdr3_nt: TGTGCCAGCAGCTTAGTCTTAACAACTAGTTCCGATACGCAGTATTTT
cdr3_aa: CASSLVLTTSSDTQYF

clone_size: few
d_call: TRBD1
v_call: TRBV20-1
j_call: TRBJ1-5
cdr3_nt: TGCAGTGCTGGACGACAGGGGGACGGCTGGCAGCCCCAGCATTTT
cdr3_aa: CSAGRQGDGWQPQHF

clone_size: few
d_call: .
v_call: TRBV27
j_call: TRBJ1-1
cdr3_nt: TGTGCCAGCAGTTTCGGGGCGAGCGCTGAAGCTTTCTTT
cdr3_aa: CASSFGASAEAFF

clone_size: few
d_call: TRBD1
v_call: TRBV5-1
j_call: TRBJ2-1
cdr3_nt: TGCGCCAGCAGCGAGACAGGGGCCCAGGTCCATGAGCAGTTCTTC
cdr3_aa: CASSETGAQVHEQFF

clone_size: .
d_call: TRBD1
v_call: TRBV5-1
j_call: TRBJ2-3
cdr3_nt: TGCACCAGCAGTCTGATAGGGGGCCTGCAGTATTTT
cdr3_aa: CTSSLIGGLQYF

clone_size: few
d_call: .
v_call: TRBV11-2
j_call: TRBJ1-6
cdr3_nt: TGTGCCAGCAGCCCCCCCCGCTCACCCCTCCACTTT
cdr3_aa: CASSPPRSPLHF

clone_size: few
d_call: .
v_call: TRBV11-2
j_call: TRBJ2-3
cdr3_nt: TGTGCCAGCAGCTTCCTAGTGGGGGCAGTCGATACGCAGTATTTT
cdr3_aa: CASSFLVGAVDTQYF

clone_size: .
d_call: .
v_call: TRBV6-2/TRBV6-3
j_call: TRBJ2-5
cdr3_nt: TGTGCCAGCAGAGGGATCCCTTTGTGGGAGCAGTACTTC
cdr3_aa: CASRGIPLWEQYF

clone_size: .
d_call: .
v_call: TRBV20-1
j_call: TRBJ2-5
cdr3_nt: TGCAGTACCCGGAGACTTGGCGGAGAGACCCAGTACTTC
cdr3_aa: CSTRRLGGETQYF

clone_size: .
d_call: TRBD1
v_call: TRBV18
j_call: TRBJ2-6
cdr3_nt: TGTGCCAGCTCTCCCAGCACGACAGGGGCGACTGGGGCCAACGTCCTGACTTTC
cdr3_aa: CASSPSTTGATGANVLTF

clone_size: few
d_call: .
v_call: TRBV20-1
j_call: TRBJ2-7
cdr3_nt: TGCAGTGCTAGAGATCGTGGGGGGTCCAGGACCTACGAGCAGTACTTC
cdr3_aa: CSARDRGGSRTYEQYF

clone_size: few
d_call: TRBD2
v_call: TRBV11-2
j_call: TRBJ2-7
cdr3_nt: TGTGCCAGCAGTCGACCGGGACTAGCGGGACGCGAGCAGTACTTC
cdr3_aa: CASSRPGLAGREQYF

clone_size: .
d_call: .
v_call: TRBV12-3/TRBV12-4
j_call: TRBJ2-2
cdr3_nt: TGTGCCAGCAGTTTGATACAACCCGGGGAGCTGTTTTTT
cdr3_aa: CASSLIQPGELFF

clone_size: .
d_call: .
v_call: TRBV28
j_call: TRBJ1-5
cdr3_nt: TGTGCCAGCAGTTTCGGGATCATCTCGACCCAGCATTTT
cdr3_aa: CASSFGIISTQHF

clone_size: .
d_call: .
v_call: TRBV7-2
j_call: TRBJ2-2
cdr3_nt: TGTGCCAGCAGCTTAGCACGGCTGAACACCGGGGAGCTGTTTTTT
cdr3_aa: CASSLARLNTGELFF

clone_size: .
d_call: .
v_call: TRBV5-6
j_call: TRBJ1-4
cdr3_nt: TGTGCCAGCAGCTTACCGGGAGCCTATGAAAAACTGTTTTTT
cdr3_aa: CASSLPGAYEKLFF

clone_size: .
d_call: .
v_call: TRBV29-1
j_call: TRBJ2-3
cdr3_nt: TGCAGCGTTGATACTAGTTGGGTCGATACGCAGTATTTT
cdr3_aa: CSVDTSWVDTQYF

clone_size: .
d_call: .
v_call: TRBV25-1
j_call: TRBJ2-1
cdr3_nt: TGTGCCAGCAGTTGGGCTAACAATGAGCAGTTCTTC
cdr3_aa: CASSWANNEQFF

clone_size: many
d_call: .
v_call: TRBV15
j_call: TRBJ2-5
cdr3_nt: TGTGCCACCAGCTCGGACAGCCAAGAGACCCAGTACTTC
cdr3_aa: CATSSDSQETQYF